This T cell receptor (beta chain) stems from a study of CDR3 diversity in severe acne. TCRdb called the PCR reads again in MiXCR, with one record for every CDR3 protein. Of 97,000 or so distinct CDR3 sequences listed, 51% are singletons. The CDR3 extends over 14 amino acids. Trimming removed 4 bases at V and 4 bases at J, with 15 bases between. The germline CDR1 and CDR2 sequences are SGHDT and YYEEEE. The origin of this receptor is a male donor with acne. What was sequenced was blood. The J gene is TRBJ2-7, the V gene TRBV5-6; D is perhaps TRBD1 (6 bases). The CDR3 sequence: CASSLRTEGYEQYF. For the CDR3, the DNA is TGTGCCAGCAGCCTGAGGACAGAAGGGTACGAGCAGTACTTC.